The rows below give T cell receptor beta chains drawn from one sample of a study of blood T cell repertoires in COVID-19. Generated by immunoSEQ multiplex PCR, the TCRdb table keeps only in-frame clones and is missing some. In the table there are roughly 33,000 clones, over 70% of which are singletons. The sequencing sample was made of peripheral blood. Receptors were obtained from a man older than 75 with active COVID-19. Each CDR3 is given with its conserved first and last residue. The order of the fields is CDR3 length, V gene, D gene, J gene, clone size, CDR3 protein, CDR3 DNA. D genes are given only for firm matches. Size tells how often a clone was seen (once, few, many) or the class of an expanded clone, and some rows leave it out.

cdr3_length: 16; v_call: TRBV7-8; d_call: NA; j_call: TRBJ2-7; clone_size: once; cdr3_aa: CASSPTWGGAPGEQYF; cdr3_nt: TGTGCCAGCAGCCCCACCTGGGGGGGGGCGCCGGGTGAGCAGTACTTC
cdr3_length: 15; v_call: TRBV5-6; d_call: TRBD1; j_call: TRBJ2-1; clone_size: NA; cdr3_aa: CASSNRDRGYNEQFF; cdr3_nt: TGTGCCAGCAGTAACCGGGACAGGGGGTACAATGAGCAGTTCTTC
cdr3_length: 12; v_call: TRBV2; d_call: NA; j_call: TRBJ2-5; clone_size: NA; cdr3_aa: CASSELSETQYF; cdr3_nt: TGTGCCAGCAGTGAATTGAGCGAGACCCAGTACTTC
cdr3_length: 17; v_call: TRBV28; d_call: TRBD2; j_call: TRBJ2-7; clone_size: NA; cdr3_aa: CASRTFVAGDLFYEQYF; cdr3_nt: TGTGCCAGCAGAACTTTCGTAGCGGGAGATCTTTTCTACGAGCAGTACTTC
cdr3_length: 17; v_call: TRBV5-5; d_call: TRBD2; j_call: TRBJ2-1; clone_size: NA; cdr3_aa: CASRSTTGTSGRNEQFF; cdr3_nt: TGTGCCAGCAGATCGACGACCGGGACTAGCGGGAGGAATGAGCAGTTCTTC
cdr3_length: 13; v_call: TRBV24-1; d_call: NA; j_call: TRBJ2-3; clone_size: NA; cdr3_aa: CATSDVRTDTQYF; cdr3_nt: TGTGCCACCAGTGATGTTCGGACAGATACGCAGTATTTT
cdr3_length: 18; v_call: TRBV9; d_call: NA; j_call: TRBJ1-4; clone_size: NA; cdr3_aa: CASSVGSYGGARKEKLFF; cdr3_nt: TGTGCCAGCAGCGTAGGTAGCTATGGTGGGGCCCGGAAGGAAAAACTGTTTTTT
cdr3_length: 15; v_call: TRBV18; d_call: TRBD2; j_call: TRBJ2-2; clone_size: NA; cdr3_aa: CASSPGLAGPGELFF; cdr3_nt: TGTGCCAGCTCACCGGGACTAGCGGGACCCGGGGAGCTGTTTTTT
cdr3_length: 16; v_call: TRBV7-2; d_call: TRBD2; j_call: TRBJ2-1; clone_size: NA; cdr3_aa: CASSPAGGSSYNEQFF; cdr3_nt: TGTGCCAGCAGCCCTGCCGGCGGGAGCTCCTACAATGAGCAGTTCTTC
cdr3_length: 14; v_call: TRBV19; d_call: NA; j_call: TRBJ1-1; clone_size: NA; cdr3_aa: CASSFGGMRTEAFF; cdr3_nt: TGTGCCAGTAGTTTTGGGGGGATGCGGACTGAAGCTTTCTTT
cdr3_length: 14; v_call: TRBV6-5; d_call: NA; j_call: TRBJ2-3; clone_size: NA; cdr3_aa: CASSYWQGTDTQYF; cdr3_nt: TGTGCCAGCAGTTACTGGCAGGGCACAGATACGCAGTATTTT
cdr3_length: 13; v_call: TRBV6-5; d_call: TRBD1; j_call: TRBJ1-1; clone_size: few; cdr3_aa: CASTGTGSPEAFF; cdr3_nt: TGTGCCAGCACCGGGACAGGGTCCCCTGAAGCTTTCTTT
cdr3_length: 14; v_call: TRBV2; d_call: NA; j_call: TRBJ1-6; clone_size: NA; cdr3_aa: CASFEGSYNSPLHF; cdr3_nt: TGTGCCAGCTTCGAGGGCTCCTATAATTCACCCCTCCACTTT
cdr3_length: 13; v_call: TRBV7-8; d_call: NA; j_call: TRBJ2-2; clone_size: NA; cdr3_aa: CASRLQNTGELFF; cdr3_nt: TGTGCCAGCAGATTACAGAACACCGGGGAGCTGTTTTTT
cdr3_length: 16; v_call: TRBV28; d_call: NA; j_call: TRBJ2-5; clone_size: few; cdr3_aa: CASSQRGRNRGETQYF; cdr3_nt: TGTGCCAGCAGTCAAAGGGGCAGGAATCGGGGGGAGACCCAGTACTTC
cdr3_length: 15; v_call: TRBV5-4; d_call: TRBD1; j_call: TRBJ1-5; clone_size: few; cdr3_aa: CASSLDRGAGQPQHF; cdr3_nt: TGTGCCAGCAGCTTGGACAGGGGAGCAGGGCAGCCCCAGCATTTT
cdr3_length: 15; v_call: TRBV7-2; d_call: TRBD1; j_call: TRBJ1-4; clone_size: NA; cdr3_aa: CASSPGTVLNEKLFF; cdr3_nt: TGTGCCAGCAGCCCCGGGACAGTCCTTAATGAAAAACTGTTTTTT
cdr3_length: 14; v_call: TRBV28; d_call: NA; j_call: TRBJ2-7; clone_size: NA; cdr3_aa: CASSLATKRMEQYF; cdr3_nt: TGTGCCAGCAGTTTGGCGACAAAGCGGATGGAGCAGTACTTC
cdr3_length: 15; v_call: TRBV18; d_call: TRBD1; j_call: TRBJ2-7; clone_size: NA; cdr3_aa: CASSPGQGGSYEQYF; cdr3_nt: TGTGCCAGCTCACCGGGACAGGGGGGATCCTACGAGCAGTACTTC
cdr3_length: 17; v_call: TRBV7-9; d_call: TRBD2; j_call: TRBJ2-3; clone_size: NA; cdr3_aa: CASSLPRTSGRRDTQYF; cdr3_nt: TGTGCCAGCAGCTTACCCCGGACTAGCGGGAGAAGAGATACGCAGTATTTT
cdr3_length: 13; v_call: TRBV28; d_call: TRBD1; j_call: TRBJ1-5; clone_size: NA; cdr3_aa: CASRGTGNQPQHF; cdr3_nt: TGTGCCAGCAGGGGGACAGGTAATCAGCCCCAGCATTTT
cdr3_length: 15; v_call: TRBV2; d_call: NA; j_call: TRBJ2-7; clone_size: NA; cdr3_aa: CASSDGHFGGSEQYF; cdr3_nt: TGTGCCAGCAGTGACGGGCACTTCGGAGGGAGCGAGCAGTACTTC